Following are 29 T cell receptor beta chains from one sample sequenced in a study of blood T cell repertoires in COVID-19. Generated by immunoSEQ multiplex PCR, the TCRdb table keeps only in-frame clones and is missing some. Here the sample spans approximately 150,000 clones, around 88% being singletons. Source material: peripheral blood. All receptors derive from a woman in her sixties with acute or convalescent COVID-19.

V is TRBV29-1 and J is TRBJ2-2; D gene uncertain. With 2 bases removed from V and 2 bases from J, the gap between germline ends came to 9 bases. Germline values: CDR1 SQVTM, CDR2 ANQGSEA. The CDR3 sequence is 14 residues long. The CDR3 sequence: CSVEWQFNTGELFF. In DNA form, the CDR3 reads TGCAGCGTTGAATGGCAGTTTAACACCGGGGAGCTGTTTTTT.

The rearrangement uses TRBV6-2 or TRBV6-3 and TRBJ2-2; D is unresolved. Germline V CDR1 and CDR2: MNHEY, SVGEGT. This CDR3 has 14 amino acids. Trimming pared 7 bases from V and 7 bases from J, leaving 16 bases between. This chain's CDR3 is CASTPATPGGELFF. The CDR3 DNA sequence: TGTGCCAGCACCCCCGCTACCCCAGGCGGGGAGCTGTTTTTT.

The V gene is TRBV5-1, the J gene TRBJ1-3; D not certain. Germline CDR1 is SGHRS and CDR2 is YFSETQ. Trimming removed 0 bases from V and 0 bases from J, with 7 bases in between. The CDR3 has 15 residues. Here the CDR3 reads CASSLDGNSGNTIYF. The DNA of the CDR3 is TGCGCCAGCAGCTTGGACGGTAACTCTGGAAACACCATATATTTT.

This chain connects TRBV10-3 to TRBJ1-3; a possible D gene is TRBD1 (5 bases). The V and J ends lost 0 bases and 4 bases respectively, with 22 bases between them. This CDR3 is built from 19 residues. Germline-derived CDR1 and CDR2 are ENHRY and SYGVKD. CDR3 region: CAISESRSATERSGNTIYF. The CDR3 DNA reads as TGTGCCATCAGTGAGTCAAGATCCGCGACAGAAAGGTCCGGAAACACCATATATTTT.

In DNA, the CDR3 is TGTGCCAGCAGCGAGGTGTCAGCGAACACCGGGGAGCTGTTTTTT. The encoded protein is CASSEVSANTGELFF. This sequence joins TRBV4-2 and TRBJ2-2; D is unclear. Germline V gene data show CDR1 as LGHNA and CDR2 as YNFKEQ. This CDR3 region has 15 residues. The V and J ends lost 5 bases and 0 bases respectively, with 10 bases between them.

The chain recombines TRBV5-4 with TRBJ2-1; 7 positions agree with TRBD2. The length of the CDR3 is 15 residues. Germline loops: CDR1 SGHNT, CDR2 YYREEE (reference sequence). Trimming took 2 bases from V and 2 from J; bases not matched to a gene: 4. The CDR3 DNA sequence: TGTGCCAGCAGCTTCCAAGCGGGGACCTACAATGAGCAGTTCTTC. Translation gives CASSFQAGTYNEQFF. Complete variable domain (other parts from reference TRBV5-4 and TRBJ2-1): ETGVTQSPTHLIKTRGQQVTLRCSSQSGHNTVSWYQQALGQGPQFIFQYYREEENGRGNFPPRFSGLQFPNYSSELNVNALELDDSALYLCASSFQAGTYNEQFFGPGTRLTVL.

J is TRBJ1-2 and V is TRBV5-1; TRBD1 matches 10 bases. CDR1 is SGHRS and CDR2 is YFSETQ in the germline V gene. The CDR3 extends over 13 amino acids. V lost 4 bases and J lost 8; bases outside the gene matches: 5. The CDR3 bases are TGCGCCAGCAGCACGGGGACAGGGGCGGGCTACACCTTC. It specifies CASSTGTGAGYTF.

This sequence joins TRBV7-2 and TRBJ2-7, with 7 bases fitting TRBD1. The V gene end was trimmed by 5 bases and the J gene end by 4 bases; junction bases not matched to a gene: 11. Germline-derived CDR1 and CDR2 are SGHTA and FQGNSA. The CDR3 is 15 residues long. CDR3 in amino acids: CASSLRQGALYEQYF. The CDR3 DNA reads as TGTGCCAGCAGCCTAAGACAGGGTGCACTGTACGAGCAGTACTTC.

V is TRBV4-1 and J is TRBJ2-7, with 7 bases matching TRBD1. The CDR3 contains 15 residues. The trim removed 3 bases at V and 3 bases at J, leaving 8 bases unmatched. The germline V gene encodes CDR1 MGHRA and CDR2 YSYEKL. The CDR3: CASSQLQDRSYEQYF. CDR3 coding DNA: TGCGCCAGCAGCCAGCTTCAGGACAGGAGCTACGAGCAGTACTTC.

The chain carries TRBV3-1 (or the pseudogene TRBV3-2) and TRBJ2-1; D unresolved. Germline V CDR1 and CDR2: LGHDT, YNNKEL (reference sequence). The CDR3 consists of 14 residues. The V end was cut by 5 bases, the J end by 8 bases, with 16 bases between. The CDR3 sequence is CASSSLDRRDEQFF. The CDR3 nucleotides are TGTGCCAGCAGCTCGCTCGACCGACGGGATGAGCAGTTCTTC.

This sequence joins TRBV15 and TRBJ1-2; 10 positions agree with TRBD1. CDR1 is LNHNV and CDR2 is YYDKDF in the germline V gene (reference sequence). The CDR3 is made up of 15 amino acids. With V trimmed by 8 bases and J by 5 bases, 11 bases remained unmatched. The CDR3 loop reads CATETGTGERYGYTF. CDR3 nucleotide sequence: TGTGCCACCGAAACCGGGACAGGGGAGAGGTATGGCTACACCTTC.

The chain carries TRBV6-5 and TRBJ2-3; D gene unclear. V lost 6 bases and J 4 bases, leaving 8 bases between the germline ends. This CDR3 comprises 12 residues. Germline V gene sequence: CDR1 MNHEY, CDR2 SVGAGI. The CDR3 DNA is TGTGCCAGCAGCCCGGTACCAGATACGCAGTATTTT. Its translation: CASSPVPDTQYF.

The CDR3 is CASSQDRGQNIQYF. CDR3 nucleotide sequence: TGTGCCAGCAGTCAGGACAGGGGTCAAAACATTCAGTACTTC. The gene calls are TRBV7-2 and TRBJ2-4, with 9 bases aligning to TRBD1. The V segment lost 6 bases and the J segment 5 bases; nucleotides outside the gene matches: 5. The CDR3 runs to 14 residues. From germline, CDR1 is SGHTA and CDR2 FQGNSA.

The CDR3 coding sequence is TGTGCCAGCAGTTATGGAGGCGGACAGGCTATTAAGGCCAACGTCCTGACTTTC. Residues: CASSYGGGQAIKANVLTF. V usage is TRBV6-2 or TRBV6-3 and J usage is TRBJ2-6, with TRBD1 matching over 7 bases. Losses at the gene ends were 3 bases for V and 6 bases for J; bases not matched to a gene: 14. The CDR3 contains 18 residues. CDR1 and CDR2 from the germline V gene are MNHEY and SVGEGT.

V usage is TRBV6-6 and J usage is TRBJ1-1; D remains ambiguous. In germline, CDR1 is MNHNY, CDR2 SVGAGI (reference sequence). The CDR3 length is 19 residues. V was clipped by 6 bases and J by 0 bases, with 26 bases between them. CDR3 sequence reads: CASSSHPRLRGELNTEAFF. The CDR3 nucleotides are TGTGCCAGCAGCTCCCATCCCCGACTGCGCGGTGAATTGAACACTGAAGCTTTCTTT.

This chain uses TRBV5-1 with TRBJ2-3, with 9 bases identical to TRBD1. The CDR3 loop spans 14 amino acids. The junction had 3 bases not matched to a gene; V was cut back by 3 bases and J by 4 bases. Germline V gene lookup returns CDR1 SGHRS and CDR2 YFSETQ. The CDR3 loop is CASSSGQGPDTQYF. The CDR3 nucleotides are TGCGCCAGCAGCTCAGGACAGGGGCCAGATACGCAGTATTTT. Complete variable domain (other parts from reference TRBV5-1 and TRBJ2-3): KAGVTQTPRYLIKTRGQQVTLSCSPISGHRSVSWYQQTPGQGLQFLFEYFSETQRNKGNFPGRFSGRQFSNSRSEMNVSTLELGDSALYLCASSSGQGPDTQYFGPGTRLTVL.

J is TRBJ2-7 and V is TRBV20-1; maybe TRBD2 (5 bases). Germline loops: CDR1 DFQATT, CDR2 SNEGSKA (reference sequence). The CDR3 covers 14 residues. Trimming stripped 3 bases from V and 2 bases from J, with 14 bases between. CDR3 amino acids: CSASSGLIAYEQYF. CDR3 bases: TGCAGTGCTAGTTCAGGACTGATCGCCTACGAGCAGTACTTC.

The chain recombines TRBV5-3 with TRBJ1-2; 8 nucleotides match TRBD1. TRBV5-3 is annotated as an ORF whose role is uncertain. J lost 4 bases, V lost 4 bases, and 3 bases had no gene match. The CDR3 is 13 amino acids. CDR3 nucleotide sequence: TGTGCCAGAAGCCGCGACAGGGGCTATGGCTACACCTTC. Its translation: CARSRDRGYGYTF.

The genes are TRBV28 and TRBJ1-2; D not certain. The CDR3 covers 13 residues. Trimming took off 5 bases at V and 8 bases at J, with 15 bases between the two ends. Per the germline V gene, CDR1 is MDHEN and CDR2 is SYDVKM. The DNA for the CDR3 is TGTGCCAGCAGTCGGGGTCCTGTGGGAGGCTACACCTTC. Residues: CASSRGPVGGYTF.

This clone appeared a single time. The V and J genes are TRBV6-5 and TRBJ1-2; maybe TRBD1 (6 bases). CDR1 and CDR2 from the germline V gene are MNHEY and SVGAGI. Trimming stripped 8 bases from V and 4 bases from J, with 17 bases between. The CDR3 has 14 amino acids. The CDR3 is CASLWTAEGYGYTF. The CDR3 DNA sequence: TGTGCCAGCTTATGGACAGCCGAAGGCTATGGCTACACCTTC.

This chain links TRBV7-2 with TRBJ1-6, with 7 bases matching TRBD1. Germline CDR1 is SGHTA and CDR2 is FQGNSA. CDR3 size: 14 residues. V dropped 5 bases and J dropped 10; count of bases not matched to a gene: 8. The CDR3, as DNA: TGTGCCAGCAGCCAATGGACAGGAGGCTCACCCCTCCACTTT. Its protein product is CASSQWTGGSPLHF.

The chain carries TRBV19 and TRBJ1-2; D is possibly TRBD1 (6 bases). Trimming took 8 bases from V and 4 from J, leaving 20 bases between them. CDR3 length: 15 amino acids. Germline CDR1 and CDR2: LNHDA and SQIVND (reference sequence). The DNA of the CDR3 is TGTGCCAGTGAGAGGGGGGGGCTACCTTTCTATGGCTACACCTTC. Translating gives CASERGGLPFYGYTF.

This chain links TRBV7-8 with TRBJ2-5; 8 bases match TRBD1. V was clipped by 0 bases and J by 5 bases; unmatched bases: 5. This CDR3 is built from 15 residues. Germline CDR1 and CDR2: SGHVS and FQNEAQ. DNA for the CDR3: TGTGCCAGCAGCTTAGCCCTGACAGGGGCGGAGACCCAGTACTTC. As protein: CASSLALTGAETQYF.

This sequence joins TRBV7-2 and TRBJ1-5; the match to TRBD1 covers 7 bases. J gave up 4 bases and V 5 bases, and 8 bases lay outside the gene matches. The germline gives CDR1 SGHTA, CDR2 FQGNSA. The CDR3 sequence is 15 residues long. CDR3 coding DNA: TGTGCCAGCAGCGAATTAGGGGGCTCTAATCAGCCCCAGCATTTT. It codes for CASSELGGSNQPQHF. Looking up the rest from reference TRBV7-2 and TRBJ1-5 gives the full variable domain: GAGVSQSPSNKVTEKGKDVELRCDPISGHTALYWYRQSLGQGLEFLIYFQGNSAPDKSGLPSDRFSAERTGGSVSTLTIQRTQQEDSAVYLCASSELGGSNQPQHFGDGTRLSIL.

J is TRBJ2-7 and V is TRBV19, with a possible D match to TRBD2 (6 bases). The CDR3 has 15 residues. Germline V CDR1 and CDR2: LNHDA, SQIVND (reference sequence). Trimming cost V 5 bases and J 2 bases, with 16 bases left between them. The CDR3 sequence: CASSVGLSLTYEQYF. The DNA of the CDR3 is TGTGCCAGTAGTGTGGGACTTTCGTTAACCTACGAGCAGTACTTC.

The chain carries TRBV7-9 and TRBJ1-2; TRBD1 is a possible D gene (5 bases). CDR1 is SEHNR, CDR2 FQNEAQ, per germline (reference sequence). The CDR3 runs to 15 residues. Deletions cut 1 base from V and 3 bases from J, with 12 bases between. The DNA of the CDR3 is TGTGCCAGCAGCTTAGAGCCAGCCAGGGACTATGGCTACACCTTC. Its protein product is CASSLEPARDYGYTF. The full variable domain, with the rest looked up from reference TRBV7-9 and TRBJ1-2, is DTGVSQNPRHKITKRGQNVTFRCDPISEHNRLYWYRQTLGQGPEFLTYFQNEAQLEKSRLLSDRFSAERPKGSFSTLEIQRTEQGDSAMYLCASSLEPARDYGYTFGSGTRLTVV.

The V call is TRBV3-1 (or the pseudogene TRBV3-2), the J call TRBJ2-3; a weak D match, TRBD2 (6 bases). Germline CDR1 and CDR2: LGHDT and YNNKEL (reference sequence). Trimming pared 3 bases from V and 3 bases from J, leaving 13 bases between. CDR3 length equals 15 residues. The CDR3 nucleotides are TGTGCCAGCAGCCACCGGACTATAAAAACAGATACGCAGTATTTT. This translates into CASSHRTIKTDTQYF.

The rearrangement uses TRBV18 and TRBJ1-5; the match to TRBD1 covers 9 bases. This CDR3 is 16 amino acids long. With V trimmed by 2 bases and J by 5 bases, 7 bases remained unmatched. Germline assignment: CDR1 KGHSH and CDR2 LQKENI. CDR3 amino acids: CASSPFGTGHHQPQHF. The CDR3, as DNA: TGTGCCAGCTCACCATTTGGGACAGGGCACCATCAGCCCCAGCATTTT.

J is TRBJ1-2 and V is TRBV3-1 (or the pseudogene TRBV3-2); D is uncertain. CDR1 is LGHDT, CDR2 YNNKEL, per germline (reference sequence). This CDR3 spans 20 amino acids. Trimming pared 3 bases from V and 2 bases from J, leaving 28 bases between. This chain's CDR3 is CASSHGRAGSLRAVNYGYTF. CDR3 DNA sequence: TGTGCCAGCAGCCATGGTAGGGCCGGATCCCTGCGGGCCGTAAACTATGGCTACACCTTC.